These T cell receptor beta chains were read from a single sample in a study of blood T cell repertoires in COVID-19. The method was immunoSEQ multiplex PCR; TCRdb's version includes in-frame clones alone and lacks a portion of them. The sample lists 150,000 to 200,000 clones; about 87% were seen once. Input material: peripheral blood. These receptors all stem from a woman between 70 and 85 years old with COVID-19, enrolled during active disease. The CDR3 runs from the conserved cysteine through the conserved F or W. The order of the fields is D gene, clone size, J gene, V gene, CDR3 length, CDR3 DNA, CDR3 protein. D genes are given only for firm matches. The size entry is marked missing in some rows and otherwise reads once, few, many or a size class.

TRBD1,.,TRBJ1-2,TRBV14,14,TGTGCCAGCAGCGAGGGACAGAATACCTATGGCTACACCTTC,CASSEGQNTYGYTF
.,.,TRBJ2-7,TRBV28,13,TGTGCCAGTCTGGGCTTCCCAAACTACGAGCAGTACTTC,CASLGFPNYEQYF
TRBD1,.,TRBJ1-6,TRBV10-3,14,TGTGCCATCAGGACCCAGGGGGGAAACTCACCCCTCCACTTT,CAIRTQGGNSPLHF
TRBD1,.,TRBJ1-1,TRBV9,13,TGTGCCAGCAGCGTAGTGGAGGGGGCTGTAGCTTTCTTT,CASSVVEGAVAFF
TRBD1,.,TRBJ1-2,TRBV2,15,TGTGCCAGCAGTGACTCGGGGACAGGGAACTATGGCTACACCTTC,CASSDSGTGNYGYTF
TRBD1,few,TRBJ1-2,TRBV2,15,TGTGCCAGCAGTGAAGCGGGACAGGGTGGCTATGGCTACACCTTC,CASSEAGQGGYGYTF
.,.,TRBJ1-4,TRBV28,13,TGTGCCAGCAGTTTTTCGGGTAATGAAAAACTGTTTTTT,CASSFSGNEKLFF
TRBD1,.,TRBJ2-6,TRBV7-9,17,TGTGCCAGCAGCTCGCGGACAGGCGCGAAAGGGGCCAACGTCCTGACTTTC,CASSSRTGAKGANVLTF
TRBD1,.,TRBJ2-5,TRBV7-9,15,TGTGCCAGCAGCGCATTTACAGGGGGACGAGAGACCCAGTACTTC,CASSAFTGGRETQYF
.,.,TRBJ2-7,TRBV7-2,14,TGTGCCAGCAGCTTCGGGATCCTTCCCTACGAGCAGTACTTC,CASSFGILPYEQYF
.,.,TRBJ2-2,TRBV11-3,13,TGTGCCAGCAGTCAAGGGGGTTCCGGGGAGCTGTTTTTT,CASSQGGSGELFF
TRBD2,.,TRBJ2-1,TRBV11-2,16,TGTGCCAGCAGCAACCGGCGGGGGAAGGACTACAATGAGCAGTTCTTC,CASSNRRGKDYNEQFF